The table lists the clone carrying this T cell receptor beta chain with many counts. What it recognizes is unknown. The data stem from a study of regulatory T cells in long-lasting Graves disease. Overall study context: Patients newly diagnosed with Graves' had been on antithyroid drugs for under 3 months.

TCR beta libraries were built with iRepertoire HTBI primers and Arm-PCR of CDR3 regions. MiXCR, run by TCRdb on the multiplex PCR reads, gives a single entry per CDR3 protein. Of fewer than 650,000 distinct CDR3 sequences in the sample, 15% to 20% were seen once. The study, taken as a whole, reports: When disease was persistent, TRBV28, TRBJ1-2 and TRBJ2-5 were the favored segments.

Time point meaning: newly diagnosed GD, antithyroid drugs for less than 3 months. The TCR library used RNA extracted from PBMCs. Trimming took off 4 bases at V and 1 base at J, with 20 bases between the two ends. Germline V CDR1 and CDR2: SGHTA, FQGNSA. The CDR3 runs 18 residues. These data also featured in a second study, about T cells in Graves' hyperthyroidism and ophthalmopathy. That investigation notes: HTBI primers were used for first-round RT-PCR of the TCR CDR3.

The chain is built from TRBV7-2 and TRBJ2-4, with a weak D call TRBD1 (6 bases). This receptor was identified in a man aged 18 to 30 with Graves disease. The sample here was peripheral blood mononuclear cells (PBMCs), taken at new diagnosis, from a patient treated with antithyroid drugs. The CDR3 DNA reads as TGTGCCAGCAGCTGGACAGAGAACCCCTTCGACGCCAAAAACATTCAGTACTTC. Encoded protein: CASSWTENPFDAKNIQYF.